The 5 T cell receptor beta chains below were found in one sample sequenced in a study of blood T cell repertoires in COVID-19. Clones were sequenced by immunoSEQ multiplex PCR, and TCRdb holds only the in-frame ones, with some missing. This sample has about 180,000 clones, with roughly 88% found just once. Sequencing input: PBMCs or T cells enriched from blood (not recorded which). Receptor source: a woman under 30 who had recovered from COVID-19.

The CDR3 region is CASSSGTSGGSWNEQFF. CDR3 bases: TGTGCCAGCAGCTCCGGGACTAGCGGGGGGTCATGGAATGAGCAGTTCTTC. The genes are TRBV11-2 and TRBJ2-1; 15 bases map to TRBD2. The CDR3 consists of 17 residues. Germline V lookup: CDR1 SGHAT, CDR2 FQNNGV. V trimming: 4 bases; J trimming: 7 bases; junction bases outside the gene matches: 8.

The chain couples TRBV1 to TRBJ2-7; the table's D call, TRBD2, has no DNA check behind it. TRBV1 represents a pseudogene. The CDR3 contains 16 residues. The CDR3 reads CTSSHRPRTTGYEQYF. CDR3 nucleotide sequence: TGCACCAGCAGCCACCGCCCCAGGACTACAGGATACGAGCAGTACTTC.

For this clone: Mismatch with germline at one junction end may stem from a read error. The CDR3 loop is CASRFLGGATEAFF. CDR3 nucleotide sequence: TGTGCCAGCCGTTTTTTAGGGGGCGCGACTGAAGCTTTCTTT. The chain joins TRBV27 to TRBJ1-1; 7 bases are a match to TRBD1. Germline V CDR1 and CDR2: MNHEY, SMNVEV (reference sequence). The CDR3 runs 14 residues.

The chain is built from TRBV28 and TRBJ2-2, with 8 nucleotides matching TRBD2. CDR1 MDHEN and CDR2 SYDVKM come from the germline V gene. V lost 4 bases, J lost 3 bases, and 16 bases stayed unmatched. CDR3 length: 19 residues. The DNA of the CDR3 is TGTGCCAGCAGTTCCCTACGAAGGGCCAGCGGGAGTGACACCGGGGAGCTGTTTTTT. Encoded protein: CASSSLRRASGSDTGELFF.

The CDR3 DNA follows: TGTGCCAGCAGCGTAGGACCCATAGCGGGGTACCAAGAGACCCAGTACTTC. This codes for CASSVGPIAGYQETQYF. The chain carries TRBV9 and TRBJ2-5; 8 bases match TRBD2. With V trimmed by 0 bases and J by 0 bases, 7 bases remained unmatched. This CDR3 is built from 17 residues. The germline CDR1 and CDR2 sequences are SGDLS and YYNGEE.